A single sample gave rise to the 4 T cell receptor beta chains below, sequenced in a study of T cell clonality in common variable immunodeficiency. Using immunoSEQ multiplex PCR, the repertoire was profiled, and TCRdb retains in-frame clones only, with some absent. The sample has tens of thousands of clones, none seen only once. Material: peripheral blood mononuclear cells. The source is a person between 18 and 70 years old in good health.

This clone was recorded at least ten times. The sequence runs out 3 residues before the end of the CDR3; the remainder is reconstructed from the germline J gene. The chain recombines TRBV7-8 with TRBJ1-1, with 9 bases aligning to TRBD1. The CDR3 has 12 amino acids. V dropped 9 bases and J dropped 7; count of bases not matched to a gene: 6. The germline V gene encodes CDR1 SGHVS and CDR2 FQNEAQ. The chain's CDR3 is CASTGQGSEAFF. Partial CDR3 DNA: TGTGCCAGTACAGGACAGGGGAGTGAA.

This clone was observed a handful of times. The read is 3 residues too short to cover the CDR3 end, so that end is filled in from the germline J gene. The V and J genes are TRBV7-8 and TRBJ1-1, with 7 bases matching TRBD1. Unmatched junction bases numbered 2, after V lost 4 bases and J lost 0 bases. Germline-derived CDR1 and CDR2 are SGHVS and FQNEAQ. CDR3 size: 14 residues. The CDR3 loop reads CASSWGQMNTEAFF. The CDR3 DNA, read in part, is TGTGCCAGCAGCTGGGGACAGATGAACACTGAA.

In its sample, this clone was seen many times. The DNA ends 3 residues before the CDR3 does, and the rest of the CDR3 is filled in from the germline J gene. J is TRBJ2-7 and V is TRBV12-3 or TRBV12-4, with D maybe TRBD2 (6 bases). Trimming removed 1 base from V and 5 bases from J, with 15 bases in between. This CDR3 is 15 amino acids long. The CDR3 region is CASSLGGGGSNEQYF. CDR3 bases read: TGTGCCAGCAGTTTAGGAGGTGGAGGGTCTAACGAG.

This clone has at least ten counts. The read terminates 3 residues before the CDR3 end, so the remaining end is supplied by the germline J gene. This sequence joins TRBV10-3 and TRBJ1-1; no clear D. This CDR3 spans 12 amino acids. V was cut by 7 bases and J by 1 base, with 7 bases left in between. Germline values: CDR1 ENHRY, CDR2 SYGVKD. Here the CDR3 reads CAITPGNTEAFF. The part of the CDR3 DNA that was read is TGTGCCATCACCCCGGGGAACACTGAA.